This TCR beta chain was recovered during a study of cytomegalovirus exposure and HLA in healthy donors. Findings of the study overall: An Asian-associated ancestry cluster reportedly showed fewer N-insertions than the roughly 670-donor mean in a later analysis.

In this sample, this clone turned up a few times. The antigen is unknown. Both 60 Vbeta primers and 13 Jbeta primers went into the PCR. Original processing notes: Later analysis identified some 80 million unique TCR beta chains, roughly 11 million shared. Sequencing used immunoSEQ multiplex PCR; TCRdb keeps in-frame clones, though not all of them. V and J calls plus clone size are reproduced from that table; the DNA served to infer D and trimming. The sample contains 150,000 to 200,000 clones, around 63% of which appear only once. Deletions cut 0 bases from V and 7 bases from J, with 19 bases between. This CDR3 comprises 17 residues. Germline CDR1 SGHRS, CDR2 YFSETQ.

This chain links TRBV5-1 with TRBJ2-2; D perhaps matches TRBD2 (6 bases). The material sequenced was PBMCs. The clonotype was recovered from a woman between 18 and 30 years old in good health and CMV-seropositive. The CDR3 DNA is TGCGCCAGCAGCTTGGTCGGGGCGGGGTTAAGCGGCGGGGAGCTGTTTTTT. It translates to CASSLVGAGLSGGELFF. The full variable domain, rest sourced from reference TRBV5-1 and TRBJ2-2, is KAGVTQTPRYLIKTRGQQVTLSCSPISGHRSVSWYQQTPGQGLQFLFEYFSETQRNKGNFPGRFSGRQFSNSRSEMNVSTLELGDSALYLCASSLVGAGLSGGELFFGEGSRLTVL.